This T cell receptor (beta chain) is drawn from a study of cytomegalovirus exposure and HLA in healthy donors. Study as a whole: A previous analysis identified approximately 110 million unique TCR beta sequences derived from about 180 million T cells.

Study findings and constraints: Earlier findings revealed that most TCR beta V segments proved productive either about 87% or about 30% of the time. The authors later found HLA-associated TCR beta chains more clonally expanded than equally common others. Donor immune exposure was known only as CMV serostatus.

The germline gives CDR1 SGHKS, CDR2 YYEKEE (reference sequence). The CDR3 is 13 amino acids. V gave up 2 bases and J gave up 3 bases, with 9 bases separating them. PCR primers comprised 60 Vbeta and 13 Jbeta primers. TCRdb's copy holds only in-frame clones and misses some; the assay was immunoSEQ multiplex PCR. The sample consists of around 230,000 clones, about 80% of them appearing once. This clone occurred a few times. Its antigen is as yet unknown. Sequenced sample: PBMCs. The rearrangement uses TRBV5-5 and TRBJ2-7, with D possibly TRBD1 on 5 matching bases. The sequence was obtained from a man aged 35 to 55 in good health and CMV-seropositive. For the CDR3, the DNA is TGTGCCAGCAGCTTAAACAGGTACTACGAGCAGTACTTC. It yields the protein CASSLNRYYEQYF.